These 17 T cell receptor beta chains originate from one sample sequenced in a study of early T cells in non-severe SARS-CoV-2 infection. TCRdb passed the 5' RACE reads through MiXCR, listing each CDR3 protein once. The sample carries under 95,000 distinct CDR3 sequences, 14% to 15% recorded once. Sequencing was carried out using whole blood. These receptors all stem from an adult who was a healthcare worker with PCR-confirmed SARS-CoV-2 infection or an uninfected control (not recorded which).

This clonotype was picked up a small number of times. The rearrangement joins TRBV6-2 or TRBV6-3 to TRBJ2-3; no reliable D call. Looked up from germline, CDR1 is MNHEY and CDR2 is SVGEGT. V lost 5 bases and J 6 bases, leaving 6 bases between the germline ends. The CDR3 is 11 residues long. This CDR3 is CASSTRDTQYF. In DNA form, the CDR3 reads TGTGCCAGCAGTACGAGGGATACGCAGTATTTT.

This clonotype turned up a few times. The chain links TRBV2 to TRBJ1-5; unclear D gene. The CDR3 extends over 12 amino acids. Germline V lookup: CDR1 SNHLY, CDR2 FYNNEI. The germline V and J ends were trimmed by 4 bases and 6 bases, with 7 bases remaining between them. CDR3 DNA: TGTGCCAGCAGTGGCCGGGGTCAGCCCCAGCATTTT. Translated, it gives CASSGRGQPQHF. Full variable domain (missing parts from reference TRBV2 and TRBJ1-5): EPEVTQTPSHQVTQMGQEVILRCVPISNHLYFYWYRQILGQKVEFLVSFYNNEISEKSEIFDDQFSVERPDGSNFTLKIRSTKLEDSAMYFCASSGRGQPQHFGDGTRLSIL.

V and J are TRBV7-9 and TRBJ2-5; D ambiguous. V shed 11 bases and J shed 4 bases, with 23 bases lying between them. Germline values: CDR1 SEHNR, CDR2 FQNEAQ (reference sequence). CDR3 size: 15 residues. The CDR3 DNA reads as TGTGCCGAAAGTCCGGAGCTTTCCAAGGGAGAGACCCAGTACTTC. Translation gives CAESPELSKGETQYF.

This chain joins TRBV13 and TRBJ1-2; 7 positions agree with TRBD1. V lost 5 bases to trimming and J lost 4 bases; unmatched junction nucleotides: 10. The CDR3 is 15 amino acids. Germline CDR1 is PRHDT and CDR2 is FYEKMQ (reference sequence). The CDR3: CASSGTTGNFYGYTF. The CDR3 DNA reads as TGTGCCAGCAGCGGGACGACAGGGAATTTCTATGGCTACACCTTC.

This clonotype was seen many times. This rearrangement joins TRBV7-9 to TRBJ2-7, with D perhaps given as TRBD1 or TRBD2 (5 bases each). V lost 1 base to trimming and J lost 9 bases, with 10 bases between them. The germline gives CDR1 SEHNR, CDR2 FQNEAQ (reference sequence). This CDR3 has 12 amino acids. CDR3 region: CASSLGGNGQYF. In DNA, the CDR3 is TGTGCCAGCAGCTTAGGGGGGAACGGGCAGTACTTC.

The sample holds a few counts of this clonotype. The genes are TRBV24-1 and TRBJ2-3; 7 positions match TRBD2. This CDR3 has 17 amino acids. CDR1 and CDR2 from the germline V gene are KGHDR and SFDVKD. Trimming at V came to 4 bases and at J to 0 bases, leaving 9 bases not matched to a gene. The CDR3 region has the DNA TGTGCCACCAGTGAACCGACGAGCGGGGCTAGCACAGATACGCAGTATTTT. Its protein product is CATSEPTSGASTDTQYF.

The rearrangement links TRBV28 to TRBJ2-7, with unresolved D. The germline V and J ends were trimmed by 2 bases and 4 bases, with 12 bases remaining between them. Germline-derived CDR1 and CDR2 are MDHEN and SYDVKM. The CDR3 loop spans 14 amino acids. Here the CDR3 DNA reads TGTGCCAGCAGTTTAGTGGTTAGCAGATACGAGCAGTACTTC. It specifies CASSLVVSRYEQYF.

The rearrangement joins TRBV7-2 to TRBJ1-2, with a possible D match to TRBD1 (5 bases). The CDR3 loop spans 14 amino acids. V shed 2 bases and J shed 6 bases, with 13 bases lying between them. Germline V gene data show CDR1 as SGHTA and CDR2 as FQGNSA. The CDR3 nucleotides are TGTGCCAGCAGCTTAATGGGGAAAGGGGATGGCTACACCTTC. Translating it yields CASSLMGKGDGYTF.

The V gene is TRBV29-1, the J gene TRBJ2-3; perhaps D is TRBD1 or TRBD2 (6 bases each). Trimming took off 4 bases at V and 5 bases at J, with 13 bases between the two ends. Germline V gives CDR1 SQVTM, CDR2 ANQGSEA. This CDR3 spans 13 amino acids. CDR3 sequence reads: CSVARGPGDTQYF. The CDR3 coding sequence is TGCAGCGTTGCCCGGGGGCCGGGAGATACGCAGTATTTT.

The sample holds many counts of this clonotype. The chain couples TRBV7-6 to TRBJ2-4; 9 bases fit TRBD2. Germline trimming cut 5 bases from V and 0 bases from J; bases unmatched to any gene: 14. The V gene's germline CDR1 is SGHVS and CDR2 FNYEAQ. This CDR3 region has 19 residues. The DNA of the CDR3 is TGTGCCAGCAGCCCCTCCACAGCGGGAGGAACCCTAGCCAAAAACATTCAGTACTTC. It specifies CASSPSTAGGTLAKNIQYF.

This clonotype was observed at least ten times. The chain combines TRBV20-1 with TRBJ2-5; tentatively, D is TRBD2 (6 bases). Trimming stripped 7 bases from V and 5 bases from J, with 11 bases between. CDR3 length equals 11 residues. Looked up from germline, CDR1 is DFQATT and CDR2 is SNEGSKA (reference sequence). CDR3 residues: CSVVSGETQYF. The CDR3 DNA is TGCAGTGTAGTGAGCGGGGAGACCCAGTACTTC.

This clonotype was counted a few times. CDR3 protein: CASVLDREYNYGYTF. The CDR3 DNA reads as TGTGCCAGCGTCTTGGACAGGGAATATAACTATGGCTACACCTTC. The rearrangement joins TRBV28 to TRBJ1-2; TRBD1 matches at 8 bases. The germline gives CDR1 MDHEN, CDR2 SYDVKM. V trimming: 8 bases; J trimming: 1 base; junction bases outside the gene matches: 9. The CDR3 runs to 15 residues.

The chain combines TRBV2 with TRBJ2-7, with no clear D. Germline CDR1 and CDR2: SNHLY and FYNNEI. The CDR3 extends over 12 amino acids. Trimming took 6 bases from V and 0 from J, leaving 6 bases between them. The CDR3 loop reads CASSETSYEQYF. DNA for the CDR3: TGTGCCAGCAGCGAGACCTCCTACGAGCAGTACTTC.

The V call is TRBV7-6, the J call TRBJ1-4; 9 positions match TRBD1. J was trimmed by 8 bases and V by 2 bases; bases with no gene match: 6. CDR1 and CDR2 from the germline V gene are SGHVS and FNYEAQ. The CDR3 runs to 15 residues. CDR3 loop: CASSLSGTGPEKLFF. The CDR3 region has the DNA TGTGCCAGCAGCTTATCCGGGACAGGGCCGGAAAAACTGTTTTTT.

In its sample, this clonotype was seen a few times. The CDR3 loop reads CASSGGVLSGELFF. DNA of the CDR3: TGTGCCAGCAGCGGCGGGGTCCTATCCGGGGAGCTGTTTTTT. The chain uses TRBV7-3 and TRBJ2-2; maybe TRBD2 (6 bases). V lost 5 bases to trimming and J lost 6 bases, with 13 bases between them. CDR1 and CDR2 from the germline V gene are SGHTA and FQGTGA. This CDR3 is built from 14 residues.

CDR3: CSGGPGWGTSDTQYF. The CDR3 region has the DNA TGCAGCGGTGGTCCTGGTTGGGGGACATCAGATACGCAGTATTTT. The rearrangement joins TRBV29-1 to TRBJ2-3, with D possibly TRBD1 on 6 matching bases. V was clipped by 7 bases and J by 4 bases, with 21 bases between them. The CDR3 has 15 amino acids. The germline V gene has CDR1 SQVTM and CDR2 ANQGSEA.

This clonotype was recorded many times. The V call is TRBV20-1, the J call TRBJ2-1; TRBD1 matches at 7 bases. The CDR3 contains 14 residues. Germline loops: CDR1 DFQATT, CDR2 SNEGSKA (reference sequence). V dropped 5 bases and J dropped 9; count of bases not matched to a gene: 13. The CDR3 spells CSAGRQGLASEQFF. The CDR3 bases are TGCAGTGCTGGGAGACAGGGTCTGGCCAGTGAGCAGTTCTTC.